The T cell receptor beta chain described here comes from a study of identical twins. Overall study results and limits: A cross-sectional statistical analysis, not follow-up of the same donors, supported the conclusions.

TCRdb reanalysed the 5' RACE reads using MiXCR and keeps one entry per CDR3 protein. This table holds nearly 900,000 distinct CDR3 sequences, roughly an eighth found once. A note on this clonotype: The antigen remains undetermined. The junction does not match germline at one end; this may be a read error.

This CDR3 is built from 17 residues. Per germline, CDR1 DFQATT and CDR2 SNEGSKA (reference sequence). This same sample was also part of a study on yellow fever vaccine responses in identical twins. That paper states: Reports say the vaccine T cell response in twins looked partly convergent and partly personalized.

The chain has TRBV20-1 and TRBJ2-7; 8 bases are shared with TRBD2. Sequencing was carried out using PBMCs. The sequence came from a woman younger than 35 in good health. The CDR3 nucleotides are TGCTGTGCCTCAGATGATAGCGGGACCCACCCACCCTACGAGCAGTACTTC. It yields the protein CCASDDSGTHPPYEQYF.